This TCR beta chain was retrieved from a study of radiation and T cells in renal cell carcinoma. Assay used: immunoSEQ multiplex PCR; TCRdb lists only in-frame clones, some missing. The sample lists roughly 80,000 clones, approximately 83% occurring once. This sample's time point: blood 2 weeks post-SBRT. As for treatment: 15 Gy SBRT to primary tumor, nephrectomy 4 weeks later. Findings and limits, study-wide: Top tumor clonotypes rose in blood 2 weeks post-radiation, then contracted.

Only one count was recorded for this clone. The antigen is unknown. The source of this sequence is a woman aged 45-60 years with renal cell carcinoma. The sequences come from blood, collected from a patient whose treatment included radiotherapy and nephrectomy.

This CDR3 is CASSIGPEIEQFF. The CDR3 DNA is TGTGCCAGCAGCATCGGACCAGAGATAGAGCAGTTCTTC. The chain carries TRBV7-2 and TRBJ2-1; unclear D gene. The CDR3 is 13 residues long. Deletions cut 5 bases from V and 10 bases from J, with 15 bases between. Germline V lookup: CDR1 SGHTA, CDR2 FQGNSA.